This is a list of T cell receptor beta chains from one sample in a study of T cell repertoires in cytomegalovirus infection. TCRdb reprocessed the reads with MiXCR, giving one entry per CDR3 protein. The sample lists hundreds of thousands of distinct CDR3 sequences; around a third were seen once. No antigens are known for them. Sequenced material: cultured PBMCs, taken from culture after CMV antigen stimulation. The receptor set was obtained from a human donor in good health (CMV status not recorded). Some clones in this sample may be carry-over from other donors' samples. The CDR3 runs from the conserved cysteine through the conserved F or W. A D gene is named only where the DNA matches it firmly. Clone size is not always given. Where it is, it says once, few, many or a class for expanded clones.

size,V,D,J,CDR3
NA,TRBV11-2,NA,TRBJ2-1,CASSFLAGLYNEQFF
NA,TRBV6-1,NA,TRBJ1-6,CASSDLDRSPLHF
few,TRBV10-3,NA,TRBJ1-2,CAISESRRTAYYGYTF
many,TRBV7-9,NA,TRBJ2-3,CASSLVQLTDTQYF
NA,TRBV4-1,TRBD2,TRBJ2-1,CASSQTSGSYNEQFF
NA,TRBV14,NA,TRBJ1-6,CASSDPRSPLHF
NA,TRBV19,TRBD1,TRBJ2-1,CASKAGTGGYNEQFF
many,TRBV7-2,NA,TRBJ2-3,CASSLFPRGPYTDTQYF
few,TRBV19,TRBD2,TRBJ2-1,CASSSPAGALFF
few,TRBV10-3,TRBD1,TRBJ1-1,CAIGRQGSGISEAFF
few,TRBV7-8,NA,TRBJ1-5,CASSTRGSAARQPQHF
NA,TRBV28,NA,TRBJ1-2,CASSLYSTRYYGYTF
few,TRBV11-2,NA,TRBJ1-2,CASSLVGRPEGYTF
NA,TRBV11-2,TRBD1,TRBJ1-1,CASSLRDRGRRTEAFF
few,TRBV29-1,NA,TRBJ1-1,CSVASLLNTEAFF
once,TRBV12-3/TRBV12-4,NA,TRBJ1-5,CASSLTHVGQPQHF
NA,TRBV2,NA,TRBJ2-6,CASSGDSGANVLTF
NA,TRBV5-1,NA,TRBJ1-5,CASTTSQGHFSWVSNQPQHF
NA,TRBV7-8,NA,TRBJ2-7,CASSLGGGHLYEQYF
few,TRBV7-9,NA,TRBJ1-4,CASSRAGAGEKLFF
once,TRBV6-2/TRBV6-3,NA,TRBJ2-1,CASSPNRAGDNEQFF
many,TRBV6-2/TRBV6-3,TRBD2,TRBJ2-1,CASRRLAGVWNEQFF
NA,TRBV20-1,NA,NA,CSARDLQREPDTQHF
NA,TRBV7-9,NA,TRBJ2-7,CASSHLHYEQYF